What follows describes a single TCR beta chain. Its target is not known. The multiple sclerosis controls were treatment-naive patients with relapsing-remitting disease that was stable or active. The TEMRA cells underwent FACS enrichment, while the CD8+ and CD4+ T cells underwent negative isolation. The RNA input was about 0.45 to 1 ug, and it was reverse transcribed with random hexamers. Amplification of TCR beta CDR3 across 54 Vbeta and 13 Jbeta was performed with immunoSEQ multiplex PCR. A single record per CDR3 protein comes from TCRdb applying MiXCR to the immunoSEQ multiplex PCR reads. This table holds about 180,000 distinct CDR3 sequences, 90% to 95% found once. This specimen comes from a study of CD8 T cells in Susac syndrome. The trim removed 10 bases at V and 2 bases at J, leaving 3 bases unmatched. This CDR3 spans 14 amino acids. The germline CDR1 and CDR2 sequences are MDHEN and SYDVKM. Broader study findings: Regarding the TCR sequencing and HLA analysis, the study admitted that a relatively small number of individuals were involved.

The J gene is TRBJ2-6, the V gene TRBV28; TRBD1 aligns across 9 bases. Sequenced material: CD4+ T cells from PBMCs. The source of this sequence is a human donor with multiple sclerosis. CDR3 loop: CAIRQGAGANVLTF. DNA of the CDR3: TGTGCCATACGACAGGGGGCTGGGGCCAACGTCCTGACTTTC.